This entry lists 10 T cell receptor beta chains sequenced from one sample in a study of blood T cell repertoires in COVID-19. Method: immunoSEQ multiplex PCR; TCRdb's copy keeps in-frame clones and lacks some. The data hold about 140,000 clones, with roughly 80% observed a single time. The sequenced sample was peripheral blood. The receptors here all came from a woman older than 75 with acute or convalescent COVID-19.

The chain has TRBV4-2 and TRBJ1-5, with 10 bases lining up with TRBD1. The V gene end was trimmed by 10 bases and the J gene end by 6 bases; junction bases not matched to a gene: 6. Germline lookup yields CDR1 LGHNA and CDR2 YNFKEQ. The length of the CDR3 is 13 residues. Written as DNA, the CDR3 is TGTGCCACACGACAGGGGGCTGGTCAGCCCCAGCATTTT. This sequence encodes CATRQGAGQPQHF.

The V call is TRBV7-6, the J call TRBJ2-3; tentative D call: TRBD2 (7 bases). Trimming left V 5 bases short and J 2 bases short, with 17 bases between. CDR1 is SGHVS and CDR2 is FNYEAQ in the germline V gene. The CDR3 is 16 residues long. CDR3 DNA: TGTGCCAGCAGCCCGCGGGGGCGGGGGAACACAGATACGCAGTATTTT. Protein product: CASSPRGRGNTDTQYF.

This chain links TRBV7-6 with TRBJ2-7; 9 bases line up with TRBD1. Germline V gene lookup returns CDR1 SGHVS and CDR2 FNYEAQ. The CDR3 sequence is 17 residues long. V trimming: 1 base; J trimming: 4 bases; junction bases outside the gene matches: 11. This chain's CDR3 is CASSLGLPGQGEYEQYF. The CDR3 DNA sequence: TGTGCCAGCAGCTTAGGGCTCCCGGGACAGGGCGAGTACGAGCAGTACTTC.

The table lists this clone with a few counts. The V gene is TRBV4-1, the J gene TRBJ2-1; 7 bases fit TRBD2. Germline values: CDR1 MGHRA, CDR2 YSYEKL. The CDR3 has 15 amino acids. V trimming: 5 bases; J trimming: 1 base; junction bases outside the gene matches: 5. In DNA form, the CDR3 reads TGCGCCAGCAGCTCAGCGCGGGGGTCCTACAATGAGCAGTTCTTC. Amino acids: CASSSARGSYNEQFF.

The V gene is TRBV7-2, the J gene TRBJ1-1; 8 positions match TRBD1. Germline V gene sequence: CDR1 SGHTA, CDR2 FQGNSA. There are 12 residues in the CDR3. V dropped 5 bases and J dropped 8; count of bases not matched to a gene: 4. The CDR3 region is CASSRTGYEAFF. In DNA form, the CDR3 reads TGTGCCAGCAGCAGGACAGGGTACGAAGCTTTCTTT.

The chain recombines TRBV4-1 with TRBJ2-2; D is uncertain. This CDR3 contains 15 residues. In germline, CDR1 is MGHRA, CDR2 YSYEKL. The V end was cut by 0 bases, the J end by 3 bases, with 8 bases between. The CDR3 spells CASSQDPSYTGELFF. CDR3 in DNA: TGCGCCAGCAGCCAAGACCCTAGTTACACCGGGGAGCTGTTTTTT.

The V call is TRBV29-1, the J call TRBJ2-7, with 11 bases identical to TRBD1. Germline-derived CDR1 and CDR2 are SQVTM and ANQGSEA. The CDR3 has 14 amino acids. With V trimmed by 1 base and J by 5 bases, 4 bases remained unmatched. In nucleotides, the CDR3 is TGCAGCGTTGAAGCGGGGACAGGGGGTGACGAGCAGTACTTC. Translated: CSVEAGTGGDEQYF.

V is TRBV4-1 and J is TRBJ2-5; tentatively, D is TRBD2 (7 bases). Trimming stripped 4 bases from V and 1 base from J, with 16 bases between. Germline lookup yields CDR1 MGHRA and CDR2 YSYEKL. The CDR3 spans 16 residues. CDR3 residues: CASSLGGERIQETQYF. CDR3 in DNA: TGCGCCAGCAGCCTAGGGGGGGAGCGGATCCAAGAGACCCAGTACTTC.

This clone has only one observation. The chain carries TRBV2 and TRBJ2-3, with D hard to call. The V end was cut by 7 bases, the J end by 4 bases, with 9 bases between. This CDR3 is built from 12 residues. Germline V gives CDR1 SNHLY, CDR2 FYNNEI. The CDR3 DNA follows: TGTGCCAGCACCTCCGAGGCAGATACGCAGTATTTT. The encoded protein is CASTSEADTQYF.

The genes are TRBV29-1 and TRBJ1-1; 7 bases are shared with TRBD1. This CDR3 contains 11 residues. The germline gives CDR1 SQVTM, CDR2 ANQGSEA. Losses at the gene ends were 6 bases for V and 6 bases for J; bases not matched to a gene: 4. The chain's CDR3 is CSVQGFAEAFF. The CDR3 bases are TGCAGCGTACAGGGGTTTGCTGAAGCTTTCTTT.